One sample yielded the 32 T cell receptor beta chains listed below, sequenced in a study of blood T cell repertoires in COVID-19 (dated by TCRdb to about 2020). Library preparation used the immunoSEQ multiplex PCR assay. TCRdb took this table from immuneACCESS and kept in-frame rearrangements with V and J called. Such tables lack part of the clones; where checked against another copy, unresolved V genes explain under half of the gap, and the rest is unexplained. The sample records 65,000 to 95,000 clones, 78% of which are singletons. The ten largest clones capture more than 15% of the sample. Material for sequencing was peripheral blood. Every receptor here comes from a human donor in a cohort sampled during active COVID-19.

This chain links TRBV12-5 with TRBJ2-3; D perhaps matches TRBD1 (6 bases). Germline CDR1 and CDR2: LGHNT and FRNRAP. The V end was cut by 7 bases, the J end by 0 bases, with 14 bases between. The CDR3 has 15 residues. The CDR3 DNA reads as TGTGCTAGTGCCGCAGGGGCTGTTAGCACAGATACGCAGTATTTT. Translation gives CASAAGAVSTDTQYF.

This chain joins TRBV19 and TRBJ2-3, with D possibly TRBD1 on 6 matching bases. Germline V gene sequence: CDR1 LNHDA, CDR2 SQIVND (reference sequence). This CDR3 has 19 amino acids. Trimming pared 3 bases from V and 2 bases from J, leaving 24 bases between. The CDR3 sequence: CASSMGRGQHLGPTDTQYF. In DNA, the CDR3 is TGTGCCAGTAGTATGGGCAGGGGCCAGCATCTGGGACCCACAGATACGCAGTATTTT.

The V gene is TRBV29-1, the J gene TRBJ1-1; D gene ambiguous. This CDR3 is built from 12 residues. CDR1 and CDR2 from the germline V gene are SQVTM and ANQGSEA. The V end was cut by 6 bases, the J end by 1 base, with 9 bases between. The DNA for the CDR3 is TGCAGCGTCCTCCCCGGGAACACTGAAGCTTTCTTT. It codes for CSVLPGNTEAFF.

CDR3 coding DNA: TGTGCCAGCAGTTCTTCCTCAGACAGGGTCCCTCAGCCCCAGCATTTT. This sequence encodes CASSSSSDRVPQPQHF. The chain carries TRBV28 and TRBJ1-5; TRBD1 agrees at 7 bases. The CDR3 loop spans 16 amino acids. With 4 bases clipped from V and 6 bases from J, the junction kept 12 bases outside the gene matches. Germline assignment: CDR1 MDHEN and CDR2 SYDVKM.

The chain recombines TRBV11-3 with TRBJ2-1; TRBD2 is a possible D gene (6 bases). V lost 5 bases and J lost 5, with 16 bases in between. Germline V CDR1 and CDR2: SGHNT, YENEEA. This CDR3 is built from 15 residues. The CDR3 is CASSKNSGPHNEQFF. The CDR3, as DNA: TGTGCCAGCAGCAAAAATAGCGGACCCCACAATGAGCAGTTCTTC.

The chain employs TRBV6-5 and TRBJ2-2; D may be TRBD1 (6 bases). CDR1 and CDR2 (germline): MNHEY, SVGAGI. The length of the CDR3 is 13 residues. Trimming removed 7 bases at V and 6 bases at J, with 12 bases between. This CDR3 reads CASKARTAGELFF. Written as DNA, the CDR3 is TGTGCCAGCAAAGCGCGGACAGCCGGGGAGCTGTTTTTT.

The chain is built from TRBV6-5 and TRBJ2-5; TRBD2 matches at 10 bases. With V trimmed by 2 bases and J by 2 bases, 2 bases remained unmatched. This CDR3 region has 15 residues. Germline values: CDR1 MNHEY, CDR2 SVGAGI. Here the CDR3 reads CASSYGTSVQETQYF. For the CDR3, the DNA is TGTGCCAGCAGTTACGGGACTAGCGTGCAAGAGACCCAGTACTTC.

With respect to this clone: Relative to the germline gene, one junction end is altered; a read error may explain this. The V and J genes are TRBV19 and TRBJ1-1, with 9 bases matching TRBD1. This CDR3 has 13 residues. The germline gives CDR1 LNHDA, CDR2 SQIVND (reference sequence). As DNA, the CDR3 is TGTGCCAGTAGTTTAGACAGGGGGATTTCGTCTTTCTTT. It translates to CASSLDRGISSFF.

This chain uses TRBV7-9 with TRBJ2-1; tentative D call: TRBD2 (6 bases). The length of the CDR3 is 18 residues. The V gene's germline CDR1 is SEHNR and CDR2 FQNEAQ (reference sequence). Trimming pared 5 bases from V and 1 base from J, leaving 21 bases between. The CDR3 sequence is CASSLGRGSLGSYNEQFF. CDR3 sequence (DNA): TGTGCCAGCAGCCTGGGGCGGGGCTCCCTGGGGTCCTACAATGAGCAGTTCTTC.

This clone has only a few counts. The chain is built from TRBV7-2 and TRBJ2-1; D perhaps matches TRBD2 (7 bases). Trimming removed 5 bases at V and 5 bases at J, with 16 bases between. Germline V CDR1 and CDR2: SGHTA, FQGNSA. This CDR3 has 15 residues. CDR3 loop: CASSTRGGRNNEQFF. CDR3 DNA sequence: TGTGCCAGCAGCACACGCGGGGGCAGAAACAATGAGCAGTTCTTC.

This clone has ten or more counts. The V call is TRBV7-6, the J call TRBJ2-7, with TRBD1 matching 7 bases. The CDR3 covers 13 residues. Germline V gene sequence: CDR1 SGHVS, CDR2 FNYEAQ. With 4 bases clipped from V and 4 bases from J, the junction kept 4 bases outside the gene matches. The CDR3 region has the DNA TGTGCCAGCAGCTGGACAGGCGGGTACGAGCAGTACTTC. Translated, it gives CASSWTGGYEQYF.

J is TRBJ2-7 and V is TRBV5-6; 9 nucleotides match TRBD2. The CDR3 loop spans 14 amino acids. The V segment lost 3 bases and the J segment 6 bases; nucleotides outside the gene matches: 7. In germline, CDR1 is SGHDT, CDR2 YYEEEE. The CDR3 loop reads CASSSIAGAREQYV. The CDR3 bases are TGTGCCAGCAGCTCCATAGCGGGAGCCCGCGAGCAGTACGTC.

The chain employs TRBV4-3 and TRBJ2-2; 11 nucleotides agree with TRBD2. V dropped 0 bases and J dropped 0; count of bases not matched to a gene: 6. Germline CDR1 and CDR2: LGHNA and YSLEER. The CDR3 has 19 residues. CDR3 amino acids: CASSQEGVSGRANTGELFF. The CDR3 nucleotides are TGCGCCAGCAGCCAAGAAGGGGTTAGCGGGAGGGCGAACACCGGGGAGCTGTTTTTT.

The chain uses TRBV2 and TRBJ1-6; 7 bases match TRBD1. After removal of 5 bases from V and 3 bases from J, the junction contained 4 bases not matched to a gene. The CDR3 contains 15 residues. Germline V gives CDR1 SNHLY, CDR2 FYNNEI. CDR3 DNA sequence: TGTGCCAGCAGTCTGGACAGGCTCTATAATTCACCCCTCCACTTT. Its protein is CASSLDRLYNSPLHF.

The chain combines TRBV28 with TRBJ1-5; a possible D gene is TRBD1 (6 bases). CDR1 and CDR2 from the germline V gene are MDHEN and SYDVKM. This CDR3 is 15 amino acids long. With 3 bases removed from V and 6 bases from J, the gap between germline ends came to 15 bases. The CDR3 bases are TGTGCCAGCAGTTTCCAGTACAGGGTGGTTCAGCCCCAGCATTTT. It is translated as CASSFQYRVVQPQHF.

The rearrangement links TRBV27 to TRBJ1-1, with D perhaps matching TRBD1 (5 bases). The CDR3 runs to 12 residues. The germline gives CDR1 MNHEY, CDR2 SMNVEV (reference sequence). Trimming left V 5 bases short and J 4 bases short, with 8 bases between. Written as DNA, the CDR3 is TGTGCCAGCAGTCCAACAGGCACTGAAGCTTTCTTT. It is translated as CASSPTGTEAFF.

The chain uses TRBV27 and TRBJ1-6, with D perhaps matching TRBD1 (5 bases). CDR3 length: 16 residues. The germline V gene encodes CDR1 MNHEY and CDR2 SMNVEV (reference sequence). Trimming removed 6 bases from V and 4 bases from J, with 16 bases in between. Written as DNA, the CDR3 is TGTGCCAGCAGGGTGGGAGGGGACTGGTATAATTCACCCCTCCACTTT. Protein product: CASRVGGDWYNSPLHF.

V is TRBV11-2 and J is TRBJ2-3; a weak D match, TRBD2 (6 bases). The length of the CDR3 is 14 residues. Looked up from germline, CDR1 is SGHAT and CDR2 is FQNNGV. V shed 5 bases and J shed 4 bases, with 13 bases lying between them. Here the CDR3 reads CASSLGLGADTQYF. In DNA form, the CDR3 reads TGTGCCAGCAGCCTGGGACTTGGCGCAGATACGCAGTATTTT.

CDR3 region: CASSLAGQVEAFF. In DNA form, the CDR3 reads TGTGCCAGCAGCTTAGCGGGGCAGGTCGAAGCTTTCTTT. The chain has TRBV7-2 and TRBJ1-1; D is possibly TRBD1 (5 bases). V shed 0 bases and J shed 8 bases, with 10 bases lying between them. Looked up from germline, CDR1 is SGHTA and CDR2 is FQGNSA. The CDR3 contains 13 residues. The whole variable domain, remainder taken from reference TRBV7-2 and TRBJ1-1, is GAGVSQSPSNKVTEKGKDVELRCDPISGHTALYWYRQSLGQGLEFLIYFQGNSAPDKSGLPSDRFSAERTGGSVSTLTIQRTQQEDSAVYLCASSLAGQVEAFFGQGTRLTVV.

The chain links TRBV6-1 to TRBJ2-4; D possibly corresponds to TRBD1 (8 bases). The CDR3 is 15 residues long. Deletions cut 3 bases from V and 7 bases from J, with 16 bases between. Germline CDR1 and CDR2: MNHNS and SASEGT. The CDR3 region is CASSDGGTGGNIQYF. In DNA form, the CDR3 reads TGTGCCAGCAGTGACGGGGGGACAGGAGGGAACATTCAGTACTTC.

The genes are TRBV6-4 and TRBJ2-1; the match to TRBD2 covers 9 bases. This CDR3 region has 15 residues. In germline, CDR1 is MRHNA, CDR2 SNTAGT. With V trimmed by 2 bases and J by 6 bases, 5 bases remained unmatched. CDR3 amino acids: CASSDSNSGSNEQFF. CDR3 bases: TGTGCCAGCAGTGACAGCAATAGCGGGAGCAATGAGCAGTTCTTC.

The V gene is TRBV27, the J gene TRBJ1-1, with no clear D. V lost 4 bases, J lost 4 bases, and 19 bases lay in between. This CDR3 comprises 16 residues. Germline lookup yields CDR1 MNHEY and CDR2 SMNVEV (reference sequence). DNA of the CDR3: TGTGCCAGCAGTTACAATACCGGGGTAGGGAGCACTGAAGCTTTCTTT. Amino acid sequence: CASSYNTGVGSTEAFF.

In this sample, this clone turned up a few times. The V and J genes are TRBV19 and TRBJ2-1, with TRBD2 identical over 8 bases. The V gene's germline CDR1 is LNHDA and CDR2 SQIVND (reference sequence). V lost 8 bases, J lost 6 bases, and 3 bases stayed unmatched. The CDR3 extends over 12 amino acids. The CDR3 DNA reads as TGTGCCAGTCGGGGGGGACCCAATGAGCAGTTCTTC. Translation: CASRGGPNEQFF.

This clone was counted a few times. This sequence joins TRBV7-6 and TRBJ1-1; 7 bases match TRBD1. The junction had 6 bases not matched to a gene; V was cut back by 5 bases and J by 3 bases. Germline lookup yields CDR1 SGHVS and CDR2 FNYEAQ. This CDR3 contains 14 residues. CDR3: CASSTRDSYTEAFF. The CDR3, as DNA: TGTGCCAGCAGCACCCGGGACAGTTACACTGAAGCTTTCTTT.

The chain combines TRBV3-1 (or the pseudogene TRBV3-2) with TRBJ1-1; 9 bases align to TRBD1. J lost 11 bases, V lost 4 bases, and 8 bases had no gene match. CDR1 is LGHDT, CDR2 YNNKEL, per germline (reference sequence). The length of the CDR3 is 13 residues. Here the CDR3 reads CASSPTATGGAFF. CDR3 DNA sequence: TGTGCCAGCAGCCCCACGGCGACAGGGGGTGCTTTCTTT.

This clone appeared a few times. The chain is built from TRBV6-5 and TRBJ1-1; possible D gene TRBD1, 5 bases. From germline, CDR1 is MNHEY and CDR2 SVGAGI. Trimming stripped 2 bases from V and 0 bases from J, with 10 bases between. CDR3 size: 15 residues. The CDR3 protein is CASSYDRGMNTEAFF. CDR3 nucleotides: TGTGCCAGCAGTTACGATCGGGGGATGAACACTGAAGCTTTCTTT.

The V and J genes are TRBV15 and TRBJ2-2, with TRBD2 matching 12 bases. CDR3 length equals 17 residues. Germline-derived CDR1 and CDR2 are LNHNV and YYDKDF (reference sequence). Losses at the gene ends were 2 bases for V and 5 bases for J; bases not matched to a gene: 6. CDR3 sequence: CATSRSGLAGRTGELFF. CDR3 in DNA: TGTGCCACCAGCAGATCTGGACTAGCGGGACGGACCGGGGAGCTGTTTTTT. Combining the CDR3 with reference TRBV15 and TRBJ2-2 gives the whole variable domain DAMVIQNPRYQVTQFGKPVTLSCSQTLNHNVMYWYQQKSSQAPKLLFHYYDKDFNNEADTPDNFQSRRPNTSFCFLDIRSPGLGDTAMYLCATSRSGLAGRTGELFFGEGSRLTVL.

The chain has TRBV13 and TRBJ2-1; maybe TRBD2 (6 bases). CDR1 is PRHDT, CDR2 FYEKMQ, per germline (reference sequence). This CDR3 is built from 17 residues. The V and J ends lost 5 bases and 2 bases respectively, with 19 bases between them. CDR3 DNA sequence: TGTGCCAGCAGCCCCAGCCTCCCGGGACTGGCCTACAATGAGCAGTTCTTC. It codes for CASSPSLPGLAYNEQFF. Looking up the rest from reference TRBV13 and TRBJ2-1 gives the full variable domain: AAGVIQSPRHLIKEKRETATLKCYPIPRHDTVYWYQQGPGQDPQFLISFYEKMQSDKGSIPDRFSAQQFSDYHSELNMSSLELGDSALYFCASSPSLPGLAYNEQFFGPGTRLTVL.

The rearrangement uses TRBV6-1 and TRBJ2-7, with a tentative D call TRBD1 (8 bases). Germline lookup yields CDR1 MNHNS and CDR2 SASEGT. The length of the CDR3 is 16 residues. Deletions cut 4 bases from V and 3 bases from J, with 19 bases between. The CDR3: CASSGGGTGSLYEQYF. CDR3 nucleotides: TGTGCCAGCAGTGGGGGAGGGACAGGCTCCCTCTACGAGCAGTACTTC.

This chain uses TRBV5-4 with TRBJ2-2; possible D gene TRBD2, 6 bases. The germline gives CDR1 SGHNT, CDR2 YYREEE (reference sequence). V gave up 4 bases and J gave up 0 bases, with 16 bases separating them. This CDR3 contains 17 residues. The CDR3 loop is CASSPRPLATNTGELFF. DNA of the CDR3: TGTGCCAGCAGCCCGCGACCCCTAGCGACGAACACCGGGGAGCTGTTTTTT.

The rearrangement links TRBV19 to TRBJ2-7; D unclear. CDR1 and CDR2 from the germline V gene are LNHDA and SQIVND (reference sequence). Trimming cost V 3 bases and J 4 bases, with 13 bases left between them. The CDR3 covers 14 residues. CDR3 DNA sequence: TGTGCCAGTAGTATCTCCAACCTTGCGTACGAGCAGTACTTC. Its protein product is CASSISNLAYEQYF.

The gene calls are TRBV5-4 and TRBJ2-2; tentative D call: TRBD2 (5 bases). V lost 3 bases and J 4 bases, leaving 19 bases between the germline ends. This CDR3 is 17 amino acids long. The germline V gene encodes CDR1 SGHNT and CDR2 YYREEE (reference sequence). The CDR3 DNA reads TGTGCCAGCAGCTCCCAAGTTGAGACTATGTTCACCGGGGAGCTGTTTTTT. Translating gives CASSSQVETMFTGELFF.